This T cell receptor beta chain appears in the sequencing data of a study of shared clonotypes between healthy human individuals. CDR1 and CDR2 (germline): SGDLS, YYNGEE. V trimming: 3 bases; J trimming: 2 bases; junction bases outside the gene matches: 11. The CDR3 is 17 amino acids. Using immunoSEQ multiplex PCR, the repertoire was profiled, and TCRdb retains in-frame clones only, with some absent. Of over a million clones listed, more than 95% were seen once; the top ten hold 1% to 1.5%. This sequence joins TRBV9 and TRBJ2-3, with 8 bases matching TRBD1. The sequence derives from a man younger than 40 in good health. Sequencing was done on a sample of naive CD4+ T cells sorted from blood. Sample subset: CD45RA+ positively selected. CDR3: CASSDDLGQEPTDTQYF. The CDR3 nucleotides are TGTGCCAGCAGCGACGACCTGGGACAGGAACCCACAGATACGCAGTATTTT. The complete variable domain, with remaining parts taken from reference TRBV9 and TRBJ2-3, reads DSGVTQTPKHLITATGQRVTLRCSPRSGDLSVYWYQQSLDQGLQFLIQYYNGEERAKGNILERFSAQQFPDLHSELNLSSLELGDSALYFCASSDDLGQEPTDTQYFGPGTRLTVL.